This record covers a single TCR beta chain. The data were produced by immunoSEQ multiplex PCR, yet TCRdb's version contains in-frame clones alone and is incomplete. The data contain about 1 million clones, about 76% of them seen just once; the ten biggest clones take up 1.4% to 1.5%. This sample was included in a study of shared clonotypes between healthy human individuals. The source of this sequence is a man younger than 35 in good health. The material sequenced was memory CD4+ T cells sorted from blood. Subset defined: CD45RA-negative fraction.

In nucleotides, the CDR3 is TGTGCCAGCAGTTTGCCGGGACAGCATAACTATGGCTACACCTTC. Translation: CASSLPGQHNYGYTF. This chain links TRBV28 with TRBJ1-2; 7 positions match TRBD1. Per the germline V gene, CDR1 is MDHEN and CDR2 is SYDVKM. CDR3 length equals 15 residues. V lost 3 bases and J lost 1; bases outside the gene matches: 5.